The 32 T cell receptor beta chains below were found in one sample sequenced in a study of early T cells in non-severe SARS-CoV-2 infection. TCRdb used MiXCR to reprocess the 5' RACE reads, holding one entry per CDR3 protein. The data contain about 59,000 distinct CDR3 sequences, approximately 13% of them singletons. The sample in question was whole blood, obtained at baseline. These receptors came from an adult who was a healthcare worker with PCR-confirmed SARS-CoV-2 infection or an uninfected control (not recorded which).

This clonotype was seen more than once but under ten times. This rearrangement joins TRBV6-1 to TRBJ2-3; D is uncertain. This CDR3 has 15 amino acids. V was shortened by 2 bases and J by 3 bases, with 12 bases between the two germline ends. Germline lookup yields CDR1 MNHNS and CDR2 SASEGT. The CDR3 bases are TGTGCCAGCAGTGAAAATGTAATGCGGACAGATACGCAGTATTTT. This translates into CASSENVMRTDTQYF.

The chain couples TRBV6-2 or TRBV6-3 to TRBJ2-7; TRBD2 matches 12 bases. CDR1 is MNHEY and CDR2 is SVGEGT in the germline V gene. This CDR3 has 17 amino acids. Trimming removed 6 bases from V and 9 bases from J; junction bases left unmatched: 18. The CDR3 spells CASSRTSGNPFDSGQYF. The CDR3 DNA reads TGTGCCAGCAGCCGGACTAGCGGGAACCCCTTTGATTCGGGGCAGTACTTC.

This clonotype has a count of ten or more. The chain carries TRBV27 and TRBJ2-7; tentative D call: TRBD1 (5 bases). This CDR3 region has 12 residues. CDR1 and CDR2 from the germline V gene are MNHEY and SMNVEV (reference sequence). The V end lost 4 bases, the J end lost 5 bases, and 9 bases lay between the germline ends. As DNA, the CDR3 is TGTGCCAGCAGTTCGGACATGGACGAGCAGTACTTC. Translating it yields CASSSDMDEQYF.

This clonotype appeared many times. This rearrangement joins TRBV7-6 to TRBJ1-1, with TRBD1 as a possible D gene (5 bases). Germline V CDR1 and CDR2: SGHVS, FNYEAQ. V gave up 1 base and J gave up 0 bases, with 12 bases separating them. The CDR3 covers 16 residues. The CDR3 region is CASSLESGTVNTEAFF. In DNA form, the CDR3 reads TGTGCCAGCAGCTTAGAATCCGGGACGGTGAACACTGAAGCTTTCTTT.

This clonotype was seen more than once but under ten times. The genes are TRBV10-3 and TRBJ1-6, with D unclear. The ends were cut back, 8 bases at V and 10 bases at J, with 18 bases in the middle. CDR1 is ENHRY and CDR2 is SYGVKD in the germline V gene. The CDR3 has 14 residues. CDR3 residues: CAIRGEAAESPLHF. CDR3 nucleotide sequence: TGTGCCATCCGAGGAGAGGCAGCGGAATCACCCCTCCACTTT.

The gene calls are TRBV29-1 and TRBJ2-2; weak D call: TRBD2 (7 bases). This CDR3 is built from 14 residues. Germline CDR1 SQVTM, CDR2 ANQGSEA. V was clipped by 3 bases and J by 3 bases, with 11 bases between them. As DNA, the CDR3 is TGCAGCGTTGACTGGGAGGGGGACACCGGGGAGCTGTTTTTT. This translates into CSVDWEGDTGELFF.

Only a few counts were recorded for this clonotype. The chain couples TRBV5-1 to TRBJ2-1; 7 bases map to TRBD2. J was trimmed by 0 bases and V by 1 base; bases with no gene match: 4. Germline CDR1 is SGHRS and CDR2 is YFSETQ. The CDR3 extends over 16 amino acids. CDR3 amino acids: CASSLWRGSSYNEQFF. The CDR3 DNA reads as TGCGCCAGCAGCTTGTGGCGGGGGAGCTCCTACAATGAGCAGTTCTTC.

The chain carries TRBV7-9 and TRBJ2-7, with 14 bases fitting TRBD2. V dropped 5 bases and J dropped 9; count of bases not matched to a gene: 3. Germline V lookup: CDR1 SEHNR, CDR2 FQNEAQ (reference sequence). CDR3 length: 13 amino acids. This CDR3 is CASSEGLAGVQYF. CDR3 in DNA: TGTGCCAGCAGCGAGGGACTAGCGGGAGTGCAGTACTTC. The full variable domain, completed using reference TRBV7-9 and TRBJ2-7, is DTGVSQNPRHKITKRGQNVTFRCDPISEHNRLYWYRQTLGQGPEFLTYFQNEAQLEKSRLLSDRFSAERPKGSFSTLEIQRTEQGDSAMYLCASSEGLAGVQYFGPGTRLTVT.

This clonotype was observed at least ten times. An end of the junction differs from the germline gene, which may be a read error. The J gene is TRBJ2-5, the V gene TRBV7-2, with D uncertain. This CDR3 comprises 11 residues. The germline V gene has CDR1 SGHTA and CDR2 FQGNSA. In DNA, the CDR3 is TGTGCCAGCAGCCCGGACCCCCCCCACGACTTC. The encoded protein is CASSPDPPHDF.

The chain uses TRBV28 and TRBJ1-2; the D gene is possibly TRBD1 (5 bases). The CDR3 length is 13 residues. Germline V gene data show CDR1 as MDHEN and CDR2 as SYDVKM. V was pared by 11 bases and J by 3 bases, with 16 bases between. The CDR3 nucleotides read TGTGCCCACCGGGACCCGGGCCACTATGGCTACACCTTC. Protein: CAHRDPGHYGYTF.

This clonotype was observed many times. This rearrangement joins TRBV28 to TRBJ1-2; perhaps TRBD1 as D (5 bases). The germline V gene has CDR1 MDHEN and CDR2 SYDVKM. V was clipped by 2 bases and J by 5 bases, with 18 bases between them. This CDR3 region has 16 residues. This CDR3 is CASSLRGPPLAYGYTF. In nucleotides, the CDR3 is TGTGCCAGCAGTTTAAGGGGACCGCCCCTGGCTTATGGCTACACCTTC.

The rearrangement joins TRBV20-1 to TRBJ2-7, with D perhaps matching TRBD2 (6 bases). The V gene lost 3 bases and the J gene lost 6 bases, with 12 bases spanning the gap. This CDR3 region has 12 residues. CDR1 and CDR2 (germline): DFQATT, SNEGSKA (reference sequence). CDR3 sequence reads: CSARGAGTEQYF. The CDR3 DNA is TGCAGTGCTAGGGGTGCGGGGACCGAGCAGTACTTC.

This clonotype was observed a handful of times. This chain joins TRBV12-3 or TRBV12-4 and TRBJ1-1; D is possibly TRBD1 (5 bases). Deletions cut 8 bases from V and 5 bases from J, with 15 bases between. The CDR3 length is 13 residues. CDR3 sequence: CASFDSLSTEAFF. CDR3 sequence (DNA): TGTGCCAGCTTCGACAGCCTCAGTACTGAAGCTTTCTTT.

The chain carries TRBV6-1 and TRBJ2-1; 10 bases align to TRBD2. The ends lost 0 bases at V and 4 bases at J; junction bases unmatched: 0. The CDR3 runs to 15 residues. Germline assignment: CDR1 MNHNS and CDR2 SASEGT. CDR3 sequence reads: CASSEAAGGYNEQFF. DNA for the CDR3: TGTGCCAGCAGTGAAGCAGCGGGGGGGTACAATGAGCAGTTCTTC.

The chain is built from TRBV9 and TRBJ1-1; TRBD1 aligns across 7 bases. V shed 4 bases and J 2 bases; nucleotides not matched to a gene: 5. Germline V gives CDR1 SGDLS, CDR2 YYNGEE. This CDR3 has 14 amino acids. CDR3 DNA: TGTGCCAGCAGCTTGGGACAGCAAAACACTGAAGCTTTCTTT. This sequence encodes CASSLGQQNTEAFF.

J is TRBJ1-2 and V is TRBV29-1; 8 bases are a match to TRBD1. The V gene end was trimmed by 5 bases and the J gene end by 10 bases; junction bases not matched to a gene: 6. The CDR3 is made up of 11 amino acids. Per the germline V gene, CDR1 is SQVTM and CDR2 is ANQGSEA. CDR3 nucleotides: TGCAGCGTTAGGACAGGGACGGTCTACACCTTC. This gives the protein CSVRTGTVYTF.

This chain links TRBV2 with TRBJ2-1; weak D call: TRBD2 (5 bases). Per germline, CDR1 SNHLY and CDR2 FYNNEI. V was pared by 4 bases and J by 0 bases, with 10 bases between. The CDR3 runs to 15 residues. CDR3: CASSGTLSSYNEQFF. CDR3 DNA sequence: TGTGCCAGCAGTGGGACTCTAAGCTCCTACAATGAGCAGTTCTTC.

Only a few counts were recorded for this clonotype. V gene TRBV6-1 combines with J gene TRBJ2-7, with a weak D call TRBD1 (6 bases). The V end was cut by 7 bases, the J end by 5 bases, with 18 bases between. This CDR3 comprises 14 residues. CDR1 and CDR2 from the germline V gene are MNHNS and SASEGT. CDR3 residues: CASTPGVRDNEQYF. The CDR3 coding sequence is TGTGCCAGCACCCCCGGGGTCAGGGACAACGAGCAGTACTTC.

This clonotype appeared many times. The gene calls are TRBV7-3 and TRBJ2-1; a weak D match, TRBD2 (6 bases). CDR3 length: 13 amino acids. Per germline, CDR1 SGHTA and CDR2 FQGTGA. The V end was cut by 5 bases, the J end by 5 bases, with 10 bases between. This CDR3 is CASSVREHNEQFF. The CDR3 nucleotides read TGTGCCAGCAGCGTCCGGGAGCACAATGAGCAGTTCTTC.

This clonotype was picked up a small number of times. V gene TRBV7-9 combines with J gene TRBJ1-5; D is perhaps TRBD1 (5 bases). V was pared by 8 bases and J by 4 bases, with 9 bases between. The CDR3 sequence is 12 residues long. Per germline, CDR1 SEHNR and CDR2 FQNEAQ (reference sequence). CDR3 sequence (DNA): TGTGCCAGCGGGGGTGGAAATCAGCCCCAGCATTTT. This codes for CASGGGNQPQHF.

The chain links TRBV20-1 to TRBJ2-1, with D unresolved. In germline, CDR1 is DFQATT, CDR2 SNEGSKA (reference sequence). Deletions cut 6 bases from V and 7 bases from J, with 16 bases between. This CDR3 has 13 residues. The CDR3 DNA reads TGCAGTGCCCCCCGTCGGATGGGTAATGAGCAGTTCTTC. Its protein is CSAPRRMGNEQFF.

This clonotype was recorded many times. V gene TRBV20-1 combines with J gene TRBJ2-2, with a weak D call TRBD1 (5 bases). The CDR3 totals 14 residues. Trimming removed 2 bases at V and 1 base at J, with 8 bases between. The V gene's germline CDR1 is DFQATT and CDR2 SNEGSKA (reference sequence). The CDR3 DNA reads TGCAGTGCTAGACCTACAGGGAACACCGGGGAGCTGTTTTTT. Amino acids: CSARPTGNTGELFF.

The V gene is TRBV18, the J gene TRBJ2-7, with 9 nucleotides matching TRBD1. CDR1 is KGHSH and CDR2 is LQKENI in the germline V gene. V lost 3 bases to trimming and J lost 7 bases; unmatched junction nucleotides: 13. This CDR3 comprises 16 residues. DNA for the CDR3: TGTGCCAGCTCACCCAGGGGGACAGGGAAGGTCCGGGAGCAGTACTTC. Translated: CASSPRGTGKVREQYF.

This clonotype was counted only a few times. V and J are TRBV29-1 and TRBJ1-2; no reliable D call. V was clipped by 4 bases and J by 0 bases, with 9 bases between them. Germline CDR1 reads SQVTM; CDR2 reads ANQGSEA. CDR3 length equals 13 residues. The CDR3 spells CSVAGATNYGYTF. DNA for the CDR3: TGCAGCGTTGCGGGCGCAACTAACTATGGCTACACCTTC.

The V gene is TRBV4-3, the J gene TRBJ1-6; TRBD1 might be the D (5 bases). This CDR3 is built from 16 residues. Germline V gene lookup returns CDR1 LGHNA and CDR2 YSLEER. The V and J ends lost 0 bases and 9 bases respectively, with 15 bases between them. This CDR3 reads CASSQDFPGMGSPLHF. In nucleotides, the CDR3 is TGCGCCAGCAGCCAAGACTTCCCAGGGATGGGTTCACCCCTCCACTTT.

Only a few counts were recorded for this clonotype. The chain's CDR3 is CASSPLGRARHNEQFF. CDR3 DNA sequence: TGTGCCAGCTCCCCCTTGGGCAGGGCCCGCCACAATGAGCAGTTCTTC. The rearrangement joins TRBV27 to TRBJ2-1; D might be TRBD1 (5 bases). CDR1 is MNHEY, CDR2 SMNVEV, per germline (reference sequence). V was clipped by 8 bases and J by 5 bases, with 22 bases between them. The CDR3 is 16 residues long.

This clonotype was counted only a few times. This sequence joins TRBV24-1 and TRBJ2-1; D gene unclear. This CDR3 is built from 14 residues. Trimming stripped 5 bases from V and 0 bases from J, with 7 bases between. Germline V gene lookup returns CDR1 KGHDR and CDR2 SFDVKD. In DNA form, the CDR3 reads TGTGCCACCAGTGGCGTATCCTCCTACAATGAGCAGTTCTTC. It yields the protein CATSGVSSYNEQFF.

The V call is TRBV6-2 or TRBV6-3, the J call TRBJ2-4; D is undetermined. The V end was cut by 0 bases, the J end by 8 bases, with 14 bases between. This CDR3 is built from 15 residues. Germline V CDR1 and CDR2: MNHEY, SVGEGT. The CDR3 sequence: CASSYSPLSTDIQYF. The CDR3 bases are TGTGCCAGCAGTTACTCCCCCTTATCGACGGACATTCAGTACTTC.

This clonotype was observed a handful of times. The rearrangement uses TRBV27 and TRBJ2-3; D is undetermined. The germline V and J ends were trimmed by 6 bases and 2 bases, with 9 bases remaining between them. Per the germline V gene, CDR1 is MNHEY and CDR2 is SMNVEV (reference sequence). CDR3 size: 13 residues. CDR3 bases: TGTGCCAGCAGGGAATGGGACACAGATACGCAGTATTTT. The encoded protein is CASREWDTDTQYF.

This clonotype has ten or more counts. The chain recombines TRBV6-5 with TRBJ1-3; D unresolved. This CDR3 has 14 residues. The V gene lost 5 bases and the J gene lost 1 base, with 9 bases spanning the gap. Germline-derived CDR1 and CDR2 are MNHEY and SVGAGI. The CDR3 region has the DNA TGTGCCAGCAGTGGACTGGGTTCTGGAAACACCATATATTTT. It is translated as CASSGLGSGNTIYF.

The CDR3 nucleotides are TGTGCCAGCAGCCTACGAACAGGGAGGAACGAGCAGTACTTC. Residues: CASSLRTGRNEQYF. The J gene is TRBJ2-7, the V gene TRBV14, with D perhaps TRBD1 or TRBD2 (6 bases each). With 4 bases removed from V and 5 bases from J, the gap between germline ends came to 15 bases. This CDR3 region has 14 residues. In germline, CDR1 is SGHDN, CDR2 FVKESK. Using reference TRBV14 and TRBJ2-7 for the parts outside the CDR3, the full variable domain is EAGVTQFPSHSVIEKGQTVTLRCDPISGHDNLYWYRRVMGKEIKFLLHFVKESKQDESGMPNNRFLAERTGGTYSTLKVQPAELEDSGVYFCASSLRTGRNEQYFGPGTRLTVT.

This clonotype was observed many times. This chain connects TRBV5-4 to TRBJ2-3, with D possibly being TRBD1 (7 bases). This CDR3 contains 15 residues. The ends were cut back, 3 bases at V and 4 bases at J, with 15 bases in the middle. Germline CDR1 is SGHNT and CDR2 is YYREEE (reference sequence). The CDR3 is CASSWSTGRSDTQYF. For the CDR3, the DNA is TGTGCCAGCAGCTGGTCGACAGGGAGGTCAGATACGCAGTATTTT.